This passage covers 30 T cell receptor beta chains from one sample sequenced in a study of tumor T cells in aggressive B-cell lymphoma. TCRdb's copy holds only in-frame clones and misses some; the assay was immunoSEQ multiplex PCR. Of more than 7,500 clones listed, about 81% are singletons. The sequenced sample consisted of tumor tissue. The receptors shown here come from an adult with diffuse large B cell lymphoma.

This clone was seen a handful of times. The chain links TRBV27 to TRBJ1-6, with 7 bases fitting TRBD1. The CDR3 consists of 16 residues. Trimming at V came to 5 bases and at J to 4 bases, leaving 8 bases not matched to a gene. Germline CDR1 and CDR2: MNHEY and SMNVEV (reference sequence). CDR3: CASSLPTGEYNSPLHF. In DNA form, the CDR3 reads TGTGCCAGCAGTCTACCCACAGGGGAGTATAATTCACCCCTCCACTTT.

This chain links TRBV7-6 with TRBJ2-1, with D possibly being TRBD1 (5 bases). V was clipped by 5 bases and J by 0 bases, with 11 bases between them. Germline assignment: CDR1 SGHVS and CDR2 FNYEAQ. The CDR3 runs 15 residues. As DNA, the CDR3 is TGTGCCAGCAGCACCCCAGACAGCTCCTACAATGAGCAGTTCTTC. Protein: CASSTPDSSYNEQFF.

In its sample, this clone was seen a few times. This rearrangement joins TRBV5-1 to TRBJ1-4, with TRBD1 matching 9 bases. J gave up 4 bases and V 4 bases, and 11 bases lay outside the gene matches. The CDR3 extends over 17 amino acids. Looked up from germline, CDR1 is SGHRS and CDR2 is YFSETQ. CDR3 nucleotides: TGCGCCAGCAGCCTGGGACAGGGATCTGCTCTTAATGAAAAACTGTTTTTT. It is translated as CASSLGQGSALNEKLFF. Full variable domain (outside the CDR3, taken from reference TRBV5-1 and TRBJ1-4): KAGVTQTPRYLIKTRGQQVTLSCSPISGHRSVSWYQQTPGQGLQFLFEYFSETQRNKGNFPGRFSGRQFSNSRSEMNVSTLELGDSALYLCASSLGQGSALNEKLFFGSGTQLSVL.

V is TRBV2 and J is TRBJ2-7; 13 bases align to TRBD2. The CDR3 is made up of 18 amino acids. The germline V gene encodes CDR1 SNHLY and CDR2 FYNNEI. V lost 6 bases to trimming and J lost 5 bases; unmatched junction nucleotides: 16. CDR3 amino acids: CASSGGTSGNEVLDEQYF. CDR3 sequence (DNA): TGTGCCAGCAGCGGGGGGACTAGCGGGAACGAGGTCTTGGACGAGCAGTACTTC.

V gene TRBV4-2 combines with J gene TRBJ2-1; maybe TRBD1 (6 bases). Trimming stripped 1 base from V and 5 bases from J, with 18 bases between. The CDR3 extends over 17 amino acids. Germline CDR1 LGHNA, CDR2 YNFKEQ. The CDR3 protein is CASSQVMTQGENNEQFF. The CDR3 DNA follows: TGTGCCAGCAGCCAAGTGATGACACAGGGAGAAAACAATGAGCAGTTCTTC.

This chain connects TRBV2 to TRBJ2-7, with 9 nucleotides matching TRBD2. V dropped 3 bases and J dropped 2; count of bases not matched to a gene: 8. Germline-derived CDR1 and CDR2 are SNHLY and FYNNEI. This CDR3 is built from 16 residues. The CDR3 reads CASSDGGSGRPYEQYF. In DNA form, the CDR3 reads TGTGCCAGCAGTGACGGGGGAAGCGGGAGGCCCTACGAGCAGTACTTC.

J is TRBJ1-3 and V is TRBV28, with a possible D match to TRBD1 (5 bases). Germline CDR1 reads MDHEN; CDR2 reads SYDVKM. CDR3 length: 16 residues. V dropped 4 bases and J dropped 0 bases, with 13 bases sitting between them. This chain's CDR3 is CASSSDSLFSGNTIYF. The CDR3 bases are TGTGCCAGCAGTTCCGACAGCCTCTTCTCTGGAAACACCATATATTTT.

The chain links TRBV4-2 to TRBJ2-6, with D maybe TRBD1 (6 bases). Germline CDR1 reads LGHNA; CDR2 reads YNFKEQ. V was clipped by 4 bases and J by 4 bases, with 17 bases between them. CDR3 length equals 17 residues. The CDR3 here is CASSPTGLPHGANVLTF. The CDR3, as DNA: TGTGCCAGCAGCCCTACAGGGCTCCCGCACGGGGCCAACGTCCTGACTTTC.

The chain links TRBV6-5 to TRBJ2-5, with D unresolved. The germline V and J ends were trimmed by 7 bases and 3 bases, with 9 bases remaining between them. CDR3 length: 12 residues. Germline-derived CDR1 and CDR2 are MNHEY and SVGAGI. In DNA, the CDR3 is TGTGCCAGCACGTCCCAGAAAGAGACCCAGTACTTC. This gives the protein CASTSQKETQYF.

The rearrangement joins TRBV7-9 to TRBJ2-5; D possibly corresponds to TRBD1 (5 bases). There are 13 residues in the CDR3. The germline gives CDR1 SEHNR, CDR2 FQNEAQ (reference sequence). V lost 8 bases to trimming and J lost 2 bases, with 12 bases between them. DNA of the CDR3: TGTGCCAGCCTTGACAGACGGCAAGAGACCCAGTACTTC. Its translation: CASLDRRQETQYF.

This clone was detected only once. CDR3 amino acids: CASSQDLGVSQVSYEQYV. Here the CDR3 DNA reads TGCGCCAGCAGCCAAGATCTAGGGGTTAGCCAGGTATCCTACGAGCAGTACGTC. V gene TRBV4-1 combines with J gene TRBJ2-7; D might be TRBD1 (5 bases). The CDR3 covers 18 residues. Trimming removed 0 bases at V and 1 base at J, with 19 bases between. CDR1 and CDR2 (germline): MGHRA, YSYEKL.

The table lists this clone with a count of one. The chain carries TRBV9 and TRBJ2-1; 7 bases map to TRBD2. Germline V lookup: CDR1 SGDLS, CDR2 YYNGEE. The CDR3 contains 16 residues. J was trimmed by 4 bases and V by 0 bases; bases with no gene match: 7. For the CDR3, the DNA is TGTGCCAGCAGCGTAGGGAGCGGGGCCGGGTACAATGAGCAGTTCTTC. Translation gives CASSVGSGAGYNEQFF. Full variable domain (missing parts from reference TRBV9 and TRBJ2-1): DSGVTQTPKHLITATGQRVTLRCSPRSGDLSVYWYQQSLDQGLQFLIQYYNGEERAKGNILERFSAQQFPDLHSELNLSSLELGDSALYFCASSVGSGAGYNEQFFGPGTRLTVL.

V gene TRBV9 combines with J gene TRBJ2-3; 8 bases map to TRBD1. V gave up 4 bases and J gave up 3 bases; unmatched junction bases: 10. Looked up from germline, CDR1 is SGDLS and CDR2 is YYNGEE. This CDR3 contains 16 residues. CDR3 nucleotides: TGTGCCAGCAGCATAACAGGGGGAACGTGGACAGATACGCAGTATTTT. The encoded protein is CASSITGGTWTDTQYF.

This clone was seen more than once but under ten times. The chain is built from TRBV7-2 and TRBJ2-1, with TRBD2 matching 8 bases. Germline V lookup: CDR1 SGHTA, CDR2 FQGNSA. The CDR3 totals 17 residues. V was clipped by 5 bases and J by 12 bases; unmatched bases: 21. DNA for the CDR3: TGTGCCAGCAGCCCACGGGGGGGGGAGGGCCTCCTACCGGGGCAGTTCTTC. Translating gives CASSPRGGEGLLPGQFF.

Written as DNA, the CDR3 is TGTGCCAGTAGTGAAGGAGTCTCCTACGAGCAGTACTTC. It translates to CASSEGVSYEQYF. The chain recombines TRBV19 with TRBJ2-7; no firm D call. Germline V CDR1 and CDR2: LNHDA, SQIVND (reference sequence). CDR3 size: 13 residues. V was trimmed by 5 bases and J by 0 bases, leaving 8 bases between them.

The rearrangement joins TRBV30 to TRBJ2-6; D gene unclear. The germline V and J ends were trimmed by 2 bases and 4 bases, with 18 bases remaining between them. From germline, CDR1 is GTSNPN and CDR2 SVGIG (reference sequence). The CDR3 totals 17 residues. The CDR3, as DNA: TGTGCCTGGAGTAGAGACGCCATAGCCACCGGGGCCAACGTCCTGACTTTC. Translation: CAWSRDAIATGANVLTF.

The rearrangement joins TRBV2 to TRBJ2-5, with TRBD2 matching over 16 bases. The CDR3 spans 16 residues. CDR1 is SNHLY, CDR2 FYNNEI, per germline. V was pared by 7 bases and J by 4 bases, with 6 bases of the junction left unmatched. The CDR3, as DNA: TGTGCCAGCAAGGGACTAGCGGGAGGGGGAGTAGAGACCCAGTACTTC. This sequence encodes CASKGLAGGGVETQYF.

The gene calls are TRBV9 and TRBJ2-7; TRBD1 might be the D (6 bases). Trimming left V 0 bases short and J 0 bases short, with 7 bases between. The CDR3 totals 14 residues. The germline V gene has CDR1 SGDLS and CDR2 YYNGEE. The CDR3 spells CASSVGDTSYEQYF. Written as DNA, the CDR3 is TGTGCCAGCAGCGTAGGGGACACCTCCTACGAGCAGTACTTC.

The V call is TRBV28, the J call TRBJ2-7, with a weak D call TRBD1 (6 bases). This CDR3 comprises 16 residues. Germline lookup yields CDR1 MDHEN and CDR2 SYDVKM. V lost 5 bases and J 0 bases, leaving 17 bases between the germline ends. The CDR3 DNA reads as TGTGCCAGCAGTACAACCGGGACAACGTCCTCCTACGAGCAGTACGTC. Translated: CASSTTGTTSSYEQYV.

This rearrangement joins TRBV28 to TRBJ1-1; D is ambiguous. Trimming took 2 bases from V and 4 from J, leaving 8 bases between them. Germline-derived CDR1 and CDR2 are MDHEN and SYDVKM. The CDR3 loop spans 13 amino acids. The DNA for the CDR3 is TGTGCCAGCAGTTTACCCGGGTTCACTGAAGCTTTCTTT. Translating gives CASSLPGFTEAFF.

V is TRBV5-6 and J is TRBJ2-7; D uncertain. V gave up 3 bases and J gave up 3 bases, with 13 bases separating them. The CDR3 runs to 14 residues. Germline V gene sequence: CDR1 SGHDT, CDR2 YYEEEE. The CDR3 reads CASSSSVLRYEQYF. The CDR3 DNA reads TGTGCCAGCAGCTCGTCGGTCCTTCGCTACGAGCAGTACTTC. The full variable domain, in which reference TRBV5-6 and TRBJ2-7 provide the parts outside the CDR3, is DAGVTQSPTHLIKTRGQQVTLRCSPKSGHDTVSWYQQALGQGPQFIFQYYEEEERQRGNFPDRFSGHQFPNYSSELNVNALLLGDSALYLCASSSSVLRYEQYFGPGTRLTVT.

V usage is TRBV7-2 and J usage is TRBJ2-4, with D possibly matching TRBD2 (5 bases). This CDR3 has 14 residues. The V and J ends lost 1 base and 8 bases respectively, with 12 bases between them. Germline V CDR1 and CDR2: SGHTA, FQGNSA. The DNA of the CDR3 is TGTGCCAGCAGCTTAGGAGGGTTGTGGGACATTCAGTACTTC. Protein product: CASSLGGLWDIQYF.

The DNA of the CDR3 is TGTGCCAGCAGTTTACAGATCTCCTACGAGCAGTACTTC. Encoded protein: CASSLQISYEQYF. The V call is TRBV6-1, the J call TRBJ2-7; no clear D. The CDR3 covers 13 residues. Trimming shortened V by 5 bases and J by 0 bases, and 8 bases separated the two germline ends. The germline V gene encodes CDR1 MNHNS and CDR2 SASEGT.

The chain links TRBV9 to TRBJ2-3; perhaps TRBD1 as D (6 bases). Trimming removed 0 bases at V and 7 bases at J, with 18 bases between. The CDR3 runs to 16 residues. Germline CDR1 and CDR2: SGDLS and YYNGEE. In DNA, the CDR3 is TGTGCCAGCAGCGTAGGTCGGAACAGGGAGACAAATACGCAGTATTTT. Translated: CASSVGRNRETNTQYF.

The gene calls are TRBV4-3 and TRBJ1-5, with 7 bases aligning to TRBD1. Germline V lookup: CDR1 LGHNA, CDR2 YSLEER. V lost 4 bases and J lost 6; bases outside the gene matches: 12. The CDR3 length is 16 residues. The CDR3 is CASSRDRDRVCQPQHF. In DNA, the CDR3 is TGCGCCAGCAGCCGTGACAGAGACAGGGTTTGTCAGCCCCAGCATTTT.

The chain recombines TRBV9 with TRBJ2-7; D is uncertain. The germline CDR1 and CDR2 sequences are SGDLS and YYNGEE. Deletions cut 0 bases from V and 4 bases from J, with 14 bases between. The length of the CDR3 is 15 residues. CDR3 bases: TGTGCCAGCAGCGTAGGTGGCGGTTCCGTGTACGAGCAGTACTTC. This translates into CASSVGGGSVYEQYF.

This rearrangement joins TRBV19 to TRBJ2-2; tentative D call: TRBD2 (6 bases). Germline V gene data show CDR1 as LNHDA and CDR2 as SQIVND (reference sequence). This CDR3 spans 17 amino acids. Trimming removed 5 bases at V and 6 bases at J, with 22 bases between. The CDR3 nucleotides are TGTGCCAGTAGTGCACCACCGGGACTCGTTTACGCCGGGGAGCTGTTTTTT. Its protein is CASSAPPGLVYAGELFF.

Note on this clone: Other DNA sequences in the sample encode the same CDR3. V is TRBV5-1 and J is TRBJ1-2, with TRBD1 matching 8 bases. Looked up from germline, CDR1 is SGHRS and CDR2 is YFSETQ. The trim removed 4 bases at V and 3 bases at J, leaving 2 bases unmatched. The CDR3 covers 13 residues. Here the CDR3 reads CASSLDRDYGYTF. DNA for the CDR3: TGCGCCAGCAGCCTGGACAGGGACTATGGCTACACCTTC.

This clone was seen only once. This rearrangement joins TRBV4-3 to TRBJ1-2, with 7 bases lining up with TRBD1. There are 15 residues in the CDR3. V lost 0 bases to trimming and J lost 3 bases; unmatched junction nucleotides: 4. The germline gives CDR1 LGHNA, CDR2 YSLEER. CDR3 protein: CASSQDQGEYYGYTF. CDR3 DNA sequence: TGCGCCAGCAGCCAAGATCAGGGGGAGTACTATGGCTACACCTTC.

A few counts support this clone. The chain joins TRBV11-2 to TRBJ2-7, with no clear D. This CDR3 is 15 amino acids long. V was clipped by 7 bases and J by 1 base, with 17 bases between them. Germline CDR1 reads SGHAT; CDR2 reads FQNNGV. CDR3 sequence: CASTSSGSYSYEQYF. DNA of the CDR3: TGTGCCAGCACCTCGTCCGGGTCGTATTCCTACGAGCAGTACTTC.